The TCR beta chain under discussion was sequenced for a study of technical replicates of blood from a few donors. V was pared by 6 bases and J by 1 base, with 9 bases between. The CDR3 is 13 residues long. Germline CDR1 MNHEY, CDR2 SMNVEV (reference sequence). Generated by immunoSEQ multiplex PCR, the TCRdb table keeps only in-frame clones and is missing some. The sample lists roughly 12,000 clones, roughly 94% occurring once. The specimen sequenced was PBMCs. This clonotype was obtained from a human donor in good health. The genes are TRBV27 and TRBJ1-1, with no clear D. For the CDR3, the DNA is TGTGCCAGCAGACTTGGGCAGAACACTGAAGCTTTCTTT. Amino acid sequence: CASRLGQNTEAFF.